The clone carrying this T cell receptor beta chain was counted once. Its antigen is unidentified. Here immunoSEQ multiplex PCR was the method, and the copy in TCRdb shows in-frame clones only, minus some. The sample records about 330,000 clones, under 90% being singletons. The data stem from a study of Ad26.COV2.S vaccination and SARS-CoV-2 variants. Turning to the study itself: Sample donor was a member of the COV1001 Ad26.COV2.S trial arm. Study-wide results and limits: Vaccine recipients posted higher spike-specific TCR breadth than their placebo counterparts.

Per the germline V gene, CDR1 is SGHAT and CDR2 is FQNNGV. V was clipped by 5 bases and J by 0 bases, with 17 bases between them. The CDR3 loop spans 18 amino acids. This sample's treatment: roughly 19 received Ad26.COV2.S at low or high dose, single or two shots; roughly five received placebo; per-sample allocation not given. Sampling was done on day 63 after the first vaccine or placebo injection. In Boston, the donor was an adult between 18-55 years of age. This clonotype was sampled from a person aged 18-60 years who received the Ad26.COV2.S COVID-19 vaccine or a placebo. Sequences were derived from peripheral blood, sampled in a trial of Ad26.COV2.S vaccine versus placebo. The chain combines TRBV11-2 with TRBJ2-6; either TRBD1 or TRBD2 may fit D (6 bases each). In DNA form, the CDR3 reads TGTGCCAGCAGCCTCAACACAGGGAGGAGCTCTGGGGCCAACGTCCTGACTTTC. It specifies CASSLNTGRSSGANVLTF. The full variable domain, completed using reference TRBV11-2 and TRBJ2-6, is EAGVAQSPRYKIIEKRQSVAFWCNPISGHATLYWYQQILGQGPKLLIQFQNNGVVDDSQLPKDRFSAERLKGVDSTLKIQPAKLEDSAVYLCASSLNTGRSSGANVLTFGAGSRLTVL.